A single sample gave rise to the 4 T cell receptor beta chains below, sequenced in a study of shared clonotypes between healthy human individuals. The repertoire was sequenced with immunoSEQ multiplex PCR; TCRdb's copy has only in-frame clones and lacks some. This repertoire shows about 870,000 clones, 80% to 95% found once; its top ten account for 20% to 30%. Naive CD8 cells, CD45RO-negative and positively selected for CCR7, excluded terminally differentiated effector memory CD45RA+ cells. The specimen was naive CD8+ T cells sorted from blood. The receptor source for this set is a man younger than 45 in good health.

The CDR3 sequence is CASSQTSDPFWGQYF. CDR3 nucleotide sequence: TGTGCCAGCAGCCAAACCTCGGACCCATTCTGGGGGCAGTACTTC. This sequence joins TRBV7-6 and TRBJ2-7; D call uncertain. The ends were cut back, 5 bases at V and 9 bases at J, with 23 bases in the middle. Germline lookup yields CDR1 SGHVS and CDR2 FNYEAQ. CDR3 length: 15 amino acids.

V and J are TRBV11-2 and TRBJ2-7; 7 positions agree with TRBD1. Per germline, CDR1 SGHAT and CDR2 FQNNGV. V lost 5 bases to trimming and J lost 6 bases; unmatched junction nucleotides: 4. CDR3 size: 12 residues. The CDR3 sequence is CASSTQGPEQYF. The CDR3 DNA reads as TGTGCCAGCAGCACACAGGGGCCCGAGCAGTACTTC. Together with reference TRBV11-2 and TRBJ2-7, the CDR3 gives the full variable domain: EAGVAQSPRYKIIEKRQSVAFWCNPISGHATLYWYQQILGQGPKLLIQFQNNGVVDDSQLPKDRFSAERLKGVDSTLKIQPAKLEDSAVYLCASSTQGPEQYFGPGTRLTVT.

This clone has just one count. The V and J genes are TRBV28 and TRBJ2-1; TRBD2 matches 8 bases. Germline CDR1 and CDR2: MDHEN and SYDVKM. The junction had 8 bases not matched to a gene; V was cut back by 6 bases and J by 4 bases. This CDR3 region has 15 residues. CDR3 residues: CASSSISGIYNEQFF. CDR3 nucleotides: TGTGCCAGCAGCTCCATTAGCGGGATTTACAATGAGCAGTTCTTC.

The V gene is TRBV29-1, the J gene TRBJ2-1; D unclear. CDR1 SQVTM and CDR2 ANQGSEA come from the germline V gene. The length of the CDR3 is 12 residues. Between the trimmed V and J ends, which lost 3 bases and 6 bases, there was a span of 9 bases. CDR3 sequence (DNA): TGCAGCGTTGAGGGTGGTCCCAATGAGCAGTTCTTC. Translation: CSVEGGPNEQFF.